These 27 T cell receptor beta chains came from one sample sequenced in a study of cytomegalovirus exposure and HLA in healthy donors. In the PCR, 60 Vbeta and 13 Jbeta primers were used. Assay used: immunoSEQ multiplex PCR; TCRdb lists only in-frame clones, some missing. In the table there are more than 95,000 clones, approximately 74% of which are singletons. The specimen sequenced was PBMCs. The receptors here all came from a woman between 45 and 60 years old in good health and CMV-seropositive.

Only one count was recorded for this clone. V is TRBV30 and J is TRBJ1-2; 7 bases map to TRBD1. The V gene end was trimmed by 2 bases and the J gene end by 6 bases; junction bases not matched to a gene: 12. CDR3 size: 15 residues. CDR1 is GTSNPN and CDR2 is SVGIG in the germline V gene (reference sequence). CDR3 sequence: CAWSQNIRQGNGYTF. The CDR3 DNA reads as TGTGCCTGGAGTCAAAACATTCGACAGGGTAATGGCTACACCTTC.

The chain employs TRBV11-2 and TRBJ2-2; D ambiguous. Germline V lookup: CDR1 SGHAT, CDR2 FQNNGV. The CDR3 extends over 14 amino acids. Trimming shortened V by 5 bases and J by 2 bases, and 9 bases separated the two germline ends. The CDR3: CASSNLVNTGELFF. In DNA form, the CDR3 reads TGTGCCAGCAGCAATCTAGTAAACACCGGGGAGCTGTTTTTT. The full variable domain, in which reference TRBV11-2 and TRBJ2-2 provide the parts outside the CDR3, is EAGVAQSPRYKIIEKRQSVAFWCNPISGHATLYWYQQILGQGPKLLIQFQNNGVVDDSQLPKDRFSAERLKGVDSTLKIQPAKLEDSAVYLCASSNLVNTGELFFGEGSRLTVL.

The chain uses TRBV30 and TRBJ2-7; D perhaps matches TRBD1 (6 bases). The CDR3 consists of 14 residues. Germline-derived CDR1 and CDR2 are GTSNPN and SVGIG (reference sequence). V gave up 0 bases and J gave up 5 bases, with 14 bases separating them. The CDR3 DNA sequence: TGTGCCTGGAGTGTATCCGGCGCAGGGGACGAGCAGTACTTC. Protein sequence: CAWSVSGAGDEQYF. The full variable domain, rest sourced from reference TRBV30 and TRBJ2-7, is SQTIHQWPATLVQPVGSPLSLECTVEGTSNPNLYWYRQAAGRGLQLLFYSVGIGQISSEVPQNLSASRPQDRQFILSSKKLLLSDSGFYLCAWSVSGAGDEQYFGPGTRLTVT.

V gene TRBV7-3 combines with J gene TRBJ2-6; D might be TRBD1 (5 bases). The CDR3 sequence is 16 residues long. Trimming took 4 bases from V and 0 from J, leaving 10 bases between them. Per the germline V gene, CDR1 is SGHTA and CDR2 is FQGTGA. In nucleotides, the CDR3 is TGTGCCAGCAGCTCGCTGACAGACTCTGGGGCCAACGTCCTGACTTTC. As protein: CASSSLTDSGANVLTF.

The chain is built from TRBV7-6 and TRBJ2-1, with D hard to call. This CDR3 comprises 14 residues. CDR1 and CDR2 (germline): SGHVS, FNYEAQ. Trimming cost V 2 bases and J 7 bases, with 12 bases left between them. The CDR3 coding sequence is TGTGCCAGCAGCTTAACTCCGGTGAATAATGAGCAGTTCTTC. As protein: CASSLTPVNNEQFF.

J is TRBJ2-6 and V is TRBV19, with D perhaps TRBD1 (6 bases). CDR3 length: 16 residues. CDR1 and CDR2 from the germline V gene are LNHDA and SQIVND (reference sequence). V was trimmed by 7 bases and J by 0 bases, leaving 13 bases between them. In DNA, the CDR3 is TGTGCCAGTATGGGGGCCAGGGGCTCTGGGGCCAACGTCCTGACTTTC. As protein: CASMGARGSGANVLTF.

The V and J genes are TRBV29-1 and TRBJ2-7; possibly TRBD2 for D (6 bases). Trimming shortened V by 2 bases and J by 2 bases, and 10 bases separated the two germline ends. The CDR3 covers 13 residues. In germline, CDR1 is SQVTM, CDR2 ANQGSEA. CDR3 nucleotide sequence: TGCAGCGTTGAACTGGGGAGGACCTACGAGCAGTACTTC. Translated, it gives CSVELGRTYEQYF.

This clone turned up a few times. This chain links TRBV4-1 with TRBJ2-5, with 7 positions matching TRBD1. Germline lookup yields CDR1 MGHRA and CDR2 YSYEKL. The CDR3 spans 16 residues. Unmatched junction bases numbered 6, after V lost 1 base and J lost 1 base. CDR3 protein: CASSQVGTAFQETQYF. The DNA for the CDR3 is TGCGCCAGCAGCCAAGTTGGGACAGCGTTCCAAGAGACCCAGTACTTC.

This clone has more than one count but fewer than ten. This chain uses TRBV7-6 with TRBJ2-1; the match to TRBD1 covers 10 bases. After removal of 5 bases from V and 4 bases from J, the junction contained 8 bases not matched to a gene. The CDR3 length is 16 residues. Germline lookup yields CDR1 SGHVS and CDR2 FNYEAQ. The CDR3, as DNA: TGTGCCAGCAGCCCACCCGGGACAGGGGTATACAATGAGCAGTTCTTC. It specifies CASSPPGTGVYNEQFF.

The chain is built from TRBV5-6 and TRBJ2-7; 10 positions match TRBD1. The length of the CDR3 is 16 residues. V lost 1 base and J lost 0; bases outside the gene matches: 4. Germline CDR1 is SGHDT and CDR2 is YYEEEE. CDR3 sequence reads: CASSLPTGGGSYEQYF. DNA for the CDR3: TGTGCCAGCAGCTTGCCGACAGGGGGCGGCTCCTACGAGCAGTACTTC.

J is TRBJ2-1 and V is TRBV7-2; perhaps TRBD2 as D (6 bases). Germline values: CDR1 SGHTA, CDR2 FQGNSA. The V and J ends lost 5 bases and 5 bases respectively, with 16 bases between them. This CDR3 spans 15 amino acids. DNA for the CDR3: TGTGCCAGCAGCCGACCGGGACTCGCGAACAATGAGCAGTTCTTC. Translation gives CASSRPGLANNEQFF.

The chain joins TRBV6-5 to TRBJ1-2, with 9 bases that match TRBD1. CDR1 and CDR2 from the germline V gene are MNHEY and SVGAGI. The trim removed 0 bases at V and 6 bases at J, leaving 8 bases unmatched. CDR3 length: 16 residues. The CDR3 is CASSYSQGTGKDGYTF. CDR3 bases: TGTGCCAGCAGTTACTCGCAAGGGACAGGGAAGGATGGCTACACCTTC.

The V gene is TRBV6-1, the J gene TRBJ2-7; TRBD1 matches 10 bases. Germline V gene lookup returns CDR1 MNHNS and CDR2 SASEGT. J gave up 13 bases and V 5 bases, and 5 bases lay outside the gene matches. CDR3 size: 11 residues. This chain's CDR3 is CASSFGQGEYF. The CDR3 DNA is TGTGCCAGCAGTTTTGGACAGGGGGAATACTTC.

This chain links TRBV28 with TRBJ2-3; 7 nucleotides line up with TRBD2. The germline V gene encodes CDR1 MDHEN and CDR2 SYDVKM. J gave up 5 bases and V 6 bases, and 8 bases lay outside the gene matches. The CDR3 spans 14 residues. The CDR3: CASRGSGFGDTQYF. The CDR3 region has the DNA TGTGCCAGCAGGGGTAGCGGGTTCGGAGATACGCAGTATTTT.

This sequence joins TRBV27 and TRBJ1-5, with a possible D match to TRBD1 (5 bases). The ends were cut back, 0 bases at V and 9 bases at J, with 15 bases in the middle. Germline V CDR1 and CDR2: MNHEY, SMNVEV (reference sequence). The CDR3 contains 15 residues. The CDR3 protein is CASSLSGLSPPPQHF. DNA for the CDR3: TGTGCCAGCAGTTTATCGGGACTCTCTCCACCGCCCCAGCATTTT.

The chain combines TRBV27 with TRBJ2-5, with D perhaps TRBD1 (5 bases). Trimming pared 6 bases from V and 4 bases from J, leaving 12 bases between. Germline V gives CDR1 MNHEY, CDR2 SMNVEV (reference sequence). The CDR3 has 13 amino acids. The CDR3 reads CASRLAQGETQYF. The CDR3 DNA sequence: TGTGCCAGCAGATTAGCCCAGGGAGAGACCCAGTACTTC.

This clone came up a few times. The gene calls are TRBV5-1 and TRBJ2-7; TRBD1 agrees at 7 bases. V lost 0 bases to trimming and J lost 2 bases; unmatched junction nucleotides: 5. The germline V gene encodes CDR1 SGHRS and CDR2 YFSETQ. The CDR3 runs 15 residues. The DNA of the CDR3 is TGCGCCAGCAGCTTGGACGGACAGGACGCCTACGAGCAGTACTTC. Translation: CASSLDGQDAYEQYF.

The gene calls are TRBV2 and TRBJ1-4, with unresolved D. Trimming pared 3 bases from V and 5 bases from J, leaving 13 bases between. The length of the CDR3 is 15 residues. In germline, CDR1 is SNHLY, CDR2 FYNNEI. CDR3 nucleotide sequence: TGTGCCAGCAGTGAGACTCCCCCAAGAAATGAAAAACTGTTTTTT. Its translation: CASSETPPRNEKLFF.

In this sample, this clone turned up once. This sequence joins TRBV6-5 and TRBJ2-1; 10 bases map to TRBD2. Looked up from germline, CDR1 is MNHEY and CDR2 is SVGAGI. Trimming at V came to 8 bases and at J to 2 bases, leaving 3 bases not matched to a gene. CDR3 length equals 14 residues. Written as DNA, the CDR3 is TGTGCCAGCGGCCTAGCGGGAGCCTACAATGAGCAGTTCTTC. Protein: CASGLAGAYNEQFF.

This chain links TRBV5-1 with TRBJ2-7, with D perhaps matching TRBD2 (5 bases). This CDR3 has 14 amino acids. Trimming removed 1 base at V and 1 base at J, with 9 bases between. Germline V gene data show CDR1 as SGHRS and CDR2 as YFSETQ. This CDR3 reads CASSLTSSSYEQYF. The CDR3, as DNA: TGCGCCAGCAGCTTGACTAGTTCATCCTACGAGCAGTACTTC.

The chain has TRBV28 and TRBJ2-7; D remains ambiguous. CDR1 is MDHEN, CDR2 SYDVKM, per germline. Trimming shortened V by 6 bases and J by 3 bases, and 15 bases separated the two germline ends. This CDR3 region has 14 residues. The CDR3 sequence is CASRTATPFYEQYF. As DNA, the CDR3 is TGTGCCAGCAGGACTGCTACCCCTTTCTACGAGCAGTACTTC.

The chain joins TRBV2 to TRBJ2-7, with D tentatively TRBD2 (5 bases). The germline gives CDR1 SNHLY, CDR2 FYNNEI. V was cut by 4 bases and J by 6 bases, with 22 bases left in between. The length of the CDR3 is 16 residues. CDR3 bases: TGTGCCAGCAGTGCTACCACGGGGTTTGGTTTAGGCGAGCAGTACTTC. Its protein is CASSATTGFGLGEQYF.

V gene TRBV6-1 combines with J gene TRBJ1-1; TRBD1 matches 7 bases. Looked up from germline, CDR1 is MNHNS and CDR2 is SASEGT. V was clipped by 6 bases and J by 2 bases; unmatched bases: 6. This CDR3 contains 14 residues. The CDR3 is CASRAGTANTEAFF. The CDR3 nucleotides read TGTGCCAGCAGAGCCGGGACAGCAAACACTGAAGCTTTCTTT.

This clone was observed a single time. The chain links TRBV25-1 to TRBJ1-4; D remains unclear. CDR3 size: 15 residues. V lost 2 bases and J lost 3, with 10 bases in between. CDR1 is MGHDK, CDR2 SYGVNS, per germline. The CDR3 DNA sequence: TGTGCCAGCAGTGAACATGGGCAGTCTAATGAAAAACTGTTTTTT. Translating it yields CASSEHGQSNEKLFF.

This clone turned up a few times. This chain connects TRBV7-2 to TRBJ2-1; 9 positions agree with TRBD2. Trimming removed 0 bases from V and 3 bases from J; junction bases left unmatched: 6. The CDR3 is 17 residues long. CDR1 is SGHTA and CDR2 is FQGNSA in the germline V gene. The CDR3 protein is CASSLASGSGGYNEQFF. The CDR3 region has the DNA TGTGCCAGCAGCTTAGCTAGCGGGAGTGGGGGCTACAATGAGCAGTTCTTC.

This clone was detected a few times. The V call is TRBV27, the J call TRBJ2-1; TRBD2 is a possible D gene (5 bases). V gave up 4 bases and J gave up 4 bases, with 11 bases separating them. The CDR3 is made up of 14 amino acids. Germline V gene sequence: CDR1 MNHEY, CDR2 SMNVEV (reference sequence). CDR3 coding DNA: TGTGCCAGCAGTTCCGTTGGACTTTACAATGAGCAGTTCTTC. This gives the protein CASSSVGLYNEQFF.

This chain uses TRBV29-1 with TRBJ1-5; D gene ambiguous. The CDR3 is 12 amino acids. Germline loops: CDR1 SQVTM, CDR2 ANQGSEA. V was clipped by 3 bases and J by 4 bases, with 7 bases between them. Written as DNA, the CDR3 is TGCAGCGTTGAGGAGGGAAATCAGCCCCAGCATTTT. Its translation: CSVEEGNQPQHF.